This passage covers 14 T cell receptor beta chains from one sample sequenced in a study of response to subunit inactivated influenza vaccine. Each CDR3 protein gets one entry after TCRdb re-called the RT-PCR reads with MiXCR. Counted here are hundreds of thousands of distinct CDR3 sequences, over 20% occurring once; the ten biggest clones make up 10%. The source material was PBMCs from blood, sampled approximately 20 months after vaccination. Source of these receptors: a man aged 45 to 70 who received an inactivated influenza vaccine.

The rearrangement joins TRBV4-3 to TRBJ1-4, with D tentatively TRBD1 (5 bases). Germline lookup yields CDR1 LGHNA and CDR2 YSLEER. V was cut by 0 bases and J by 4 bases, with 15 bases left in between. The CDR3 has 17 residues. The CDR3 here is CASSQDGAGRINEKLFF. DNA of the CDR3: TGCGCCAGCAGCCAAGATGGGGCGGGCAGGATTAATGAAAAACTGTTTTTT.

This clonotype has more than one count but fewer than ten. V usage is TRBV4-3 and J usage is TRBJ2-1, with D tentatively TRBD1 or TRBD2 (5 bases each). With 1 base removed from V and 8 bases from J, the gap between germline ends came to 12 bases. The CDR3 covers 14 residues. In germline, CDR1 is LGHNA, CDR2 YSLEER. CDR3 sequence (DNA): TGCGCCAGCAGCCAAGTCCTGGGGGTGGATGAGCAGTTCTTC. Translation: CASSQVLGVDEQFF.

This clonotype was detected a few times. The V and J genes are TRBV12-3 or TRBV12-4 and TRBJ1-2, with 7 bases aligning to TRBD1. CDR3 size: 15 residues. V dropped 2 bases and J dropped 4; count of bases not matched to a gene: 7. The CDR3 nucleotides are TGTGCCAGCAGTTTACCAGGACAGGCCAGCTATGGCTACACCTTC. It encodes CASSLPGQASYGYTF.

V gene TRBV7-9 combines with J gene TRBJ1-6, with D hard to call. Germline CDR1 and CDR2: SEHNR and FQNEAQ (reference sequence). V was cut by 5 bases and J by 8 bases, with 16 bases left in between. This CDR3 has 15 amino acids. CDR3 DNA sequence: TGTGCCAGCAGCCGGACTGAACGCACCGATTCACCCCTCCACTTT. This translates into CASSRTERTDSPLHF.

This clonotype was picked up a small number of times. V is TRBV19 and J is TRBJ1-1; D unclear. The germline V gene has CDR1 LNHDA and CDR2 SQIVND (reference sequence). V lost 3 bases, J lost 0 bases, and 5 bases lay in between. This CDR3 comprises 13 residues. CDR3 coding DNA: TGTGCCAGTAGTATCTCTATGAACACTGAAGCTTTCTTT. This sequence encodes CASSISMNTEAFF.

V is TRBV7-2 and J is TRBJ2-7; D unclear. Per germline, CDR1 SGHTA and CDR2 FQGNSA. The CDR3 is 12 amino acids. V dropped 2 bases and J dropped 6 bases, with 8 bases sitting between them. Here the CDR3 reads CASSLMSAEQYF. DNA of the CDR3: TGTGCCAGCAGCTTAATGTCGGCCGAGCAGTACTTC.

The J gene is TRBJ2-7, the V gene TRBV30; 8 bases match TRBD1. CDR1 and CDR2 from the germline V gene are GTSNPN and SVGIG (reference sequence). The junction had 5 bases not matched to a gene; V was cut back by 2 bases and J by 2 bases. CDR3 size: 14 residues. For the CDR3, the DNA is TGTGCCTGGAGTTCTTTGGACAGGGCCTACGAGCAGTACTTC. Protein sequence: CAWSSLDRAYEQYF.

The CDR3 here is CSAREKASGSYEQYF. CDR3 nucleotide sequence: TGCAGTGCTAGAGAGAAGGCTAGCGGCTCCTACGAGCAGTACTTC. The chain is built from TRBV20-1 and TRBJ2-7; 7 bases are shared with TRBD2. In germline, CDR1 is DFQATT, CDR2 SNEGSKA (reference sequence). The V segment lost 0 bases and the J segment 0 bases; nucleotides outside the gene matches: 5. The CDR3 contains 15 residues.

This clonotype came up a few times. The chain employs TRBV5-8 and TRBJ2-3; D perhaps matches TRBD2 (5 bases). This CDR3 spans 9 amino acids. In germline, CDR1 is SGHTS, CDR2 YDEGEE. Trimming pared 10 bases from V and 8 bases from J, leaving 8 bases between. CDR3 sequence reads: CAAGGTQYF. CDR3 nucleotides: TGTGCCGCGGGTGGTACGCAGTATTTT.

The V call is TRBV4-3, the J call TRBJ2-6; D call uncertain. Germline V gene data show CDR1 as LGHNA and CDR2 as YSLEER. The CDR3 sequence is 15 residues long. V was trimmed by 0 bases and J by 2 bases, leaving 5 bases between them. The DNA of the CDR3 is TGCGCCAGCAGCCAAGATTTAACTGGGGCCAACGTCCTGACTTTC. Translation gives CASSQDLTGANVLTF.

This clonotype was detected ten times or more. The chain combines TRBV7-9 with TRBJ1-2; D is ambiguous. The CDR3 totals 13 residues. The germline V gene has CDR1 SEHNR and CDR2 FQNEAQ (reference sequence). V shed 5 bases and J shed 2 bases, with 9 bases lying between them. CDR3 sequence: CASSPDVNYGYTF. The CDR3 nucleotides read TGTGCCAGCAGCCCCGACGTGAACTATGGCTACACCTTC.

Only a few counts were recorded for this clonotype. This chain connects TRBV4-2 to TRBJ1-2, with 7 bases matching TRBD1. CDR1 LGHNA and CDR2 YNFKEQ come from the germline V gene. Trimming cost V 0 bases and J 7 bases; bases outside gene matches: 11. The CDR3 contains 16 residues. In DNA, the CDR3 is TGTGCCAGCAGCCAAGATCCTCTCTCAGGGGGGGGTGGCTACACCTTC. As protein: CASSQDPLSGGGGYTF.

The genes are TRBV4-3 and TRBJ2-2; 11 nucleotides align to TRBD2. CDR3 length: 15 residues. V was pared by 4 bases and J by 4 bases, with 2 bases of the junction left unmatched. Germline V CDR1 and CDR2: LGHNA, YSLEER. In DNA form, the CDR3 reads TGCGCCAGCAGCCCTAGCGGGGGGTCCACCGGGGAGCTGTTTTTT. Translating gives CASSPSGGSTGELFF.

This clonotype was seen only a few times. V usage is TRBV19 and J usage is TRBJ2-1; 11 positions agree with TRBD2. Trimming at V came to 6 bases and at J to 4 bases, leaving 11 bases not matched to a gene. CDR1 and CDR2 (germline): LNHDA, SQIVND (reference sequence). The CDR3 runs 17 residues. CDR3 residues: CASSDPGTSGTYNEQFF. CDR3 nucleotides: TGTGCCAGTAGCGACCCAGGGACTAGCGGAACTTACAATGAGCAGTTCTTC.